Presented here are 22 T cell receptor beta chains from one specimen sequenced in a study of monozygotic twins with inflammatory bowel disease. One entry per CDR3 protein, without DNA, is what TCRdb gives after re-calling the 5' RACE reads. Listed are 80,000 or so distinct CDR3 sequences; about 8% falls within the top ten. The sequenced sample was blood. The receptors were sampled from a human donor with ulcerative colitis or Crohn's disease, or a healthy co-twin of an affected twin (not recorded which).

J is TRBJ2-2 and V is TRBV20-1. The CDR3 has 14 residues. Looked up from germline, CDR1 is DFQATT and CDR2 is SNEGSKA (reference sequence). The CDR3: CSARSNSRSGELFF.

This chain links TRBV5-6 with TRBJ1-2; the D gene TCRdb calls, TRBD1, cannot be checked with no DNA. Germline CDR1 and CDR2: SGHDT and YYEEEE. The CDR3 loop spans 11 amino acids. CDR3 in amino acids: CASSATGLTTF.

The chain couples TRBV3-1 to TRBJ1-5. CDR1 is LGHDT and CDR2 is YNNKEL in the germline V gene (reference sequence). The CDR3 loop spans 14 amino acids. This chain's CDR3 is CASSQDGGNQPQHF.

The chain uses TRBV27 and TRBJ1-2. Germline CDR1 MNHEY, CDR2 SMNVEV (reference sequence). The length of the CDR3 is 13 residues. The CDR3 sequence is CASSPVGGYGYTF.

V is TRBV25-1 and J is TRBJ2-5; no DNA is available, so the TRBD1 call from TCRdb remains unchecked. Germline V gene lookup returns CDR1 MGHDK and CDR2 SYGVNS. This CDR3 comprises 14 residues. CDR3 amino acids: CASSATGGRETQYF.

This chain joins TRBV5-4 and TRBJ2-2; as DNA is missing, the TRBD2 call by TCRdb cannot be tested. CDR3 size: 16 residues. Germline V gene lookup returns CDR1 SGHNT and CDR2 YYREEE (reference sequence). Here the CDR3 reads CASSHRSRVVTGELFF.

This chain links TRBV5-5 with TRBJ2-1; TCRdb's D gene call, TRBD1, goes unchecked for lack of DNA. The CDR3 extends over 16 amino acids. The germline CDR1 and CDR2 sequences are SGHKS and YYEKEE (reference sequence). Here the CDR3 reads CASSLEDRGHAGEKFF. Based on the CDR3 plus reference TRBV5-5 and TRBJ2-1, the full variable domain is DAGVTQSPTHLIKTRGQQVTLRCSPISGHKSVSWYQQVLGQGPQFIFQYYEKEERGRGNFPDRFSARQFPNYSSELNVNALLLGDSALYLCASSLEDRGHAGEKFFGPGTRLTVL.

The V and J genes are TRBV4-2 and TRBJ1-1. Germline loops: CDR1 LGHNA, CDR2 YNFKEQ. The CDR3 length is 16 residues. The chain's CDR3 is CASSQDVGRVDTEAFF.

The V call is TRBV6-2 or TRBV6-3, the J call TRBJ1-1; the TCRdb call, TRBD1, lacks DNA for checking. CDR1 MNHEY and CDR2 SVGEGT come from the germline V gene. The CDR3 covers 13 residues. CDR3: CASSQDSNTEAFF.

This chain connects TRBV3-1 to TRBJ1-3. The CDR3 is made up of 15 amino acids. Germline CDR1 LGHDT, CDR2 YNNKEL (reference sequence). CDR3 residues: CASSLYLASGNTIYF.

This chain links TRBV5-1 with TRBJ2-7; the D call of TRBD1 rests on TCRdb alone, since no DNA is present to check it. Germline CDR1 and CDR2: SGHRS and YFSETQ. This CDR3 has 14 residues. This CDR3 reads CASSSRGQGYEQYF.

The chain is built from TRBV18 and TRBJ1-5; TCRdb proposes TRBD1, but this gene call is untestable without DNA. Germline V gene data show CDR1 as KGHSH and CDR2 as LQKENI. This CDR3 contains 16 residues. The CDR3 here is CASSSLGQAGNQPQHF.

The chain has TRBV29-1 and TRBJ2-7; TCRdb's assignment of TRBD1 cannot be checked, as there is no DNA. The CDR3 totals 14 residues. Germline V gene sequence: CDR1 SQVTM, CDR2 ANQGSEA. CDR3 in amino acids: CSVGTGGNYYEQYF.

This chain links TRBV3-1 with TRBJ1-6; TCRdb reports TRBD1, a call that lacks DNA to check it against. The CDR3 covers 14 residues. Germline assignment: CDR1 LGHDT and CDR2 YNNKEL (reference sequence). CDR3 in amino acids: CASSLGQGAIPLHF.

This chain joins TRBV21-1 and TRBJ2-5; with no DNA, the TCRdb D assignment of TRBD2 cannot be verified. TRBV21-1 is labeled a pseudogene. This CDR3 region has 19 residues. CDR3: CASSNTSGGPDRYQETQYF.

The rearrangement uses TRBV5-1 and TRBJ1-3; TCRdb indicates TRBD1, and absent DNA this call remains unverified. The germline gives CDR1 SGHRS, CDR2 YFSETQ. The CDR3 covers 17 residues. CDR3 amino acids: CASSAGQGVVGGNTIYF.

J is TRBJ2-3 and V is TRBV5-6; with no DNA, the TCRdb D assignment of TRBD1 cannot be verified. From germline, CDR1 is SGHDT and CDR2 YYEEEE. This CDR3 comprises 13 residues. The CDR3 reads CASSGQVESAQYF.

The V and J genes are TRBV7-9 and TRBJ1-1; absent DNA, TCRdb's TRBD1 call cannot be checked. The length of the CDR3 is 14 residues. Germline CDR1 SEHNR, CDR2 FQNEAQ (reference sequence). This chain's CDR3 is CASSWDRAAQEAFF.

The chain uses TRBV20-1 and TRBJ1-2. The germline V gene encodes CDR1 DFQATT and CDR2 SNEGSKA (reference sequence). This CDR3 comprises 16 residues. The CDR3 is CSARDSGRRTNYGYTF.

The V gene is TRBV5-1, the J gene TRBJ1-5; TCRdb selects TRBD1, and the lack of DNA leaves this call unchecked. CDR3 size: 15 residues. Germline V lookup: CDR1 SGHRS, CDR2 YFSETQ. This CDR3 is CASSLSGAWNQPQHF.

CDR3 residues: CSAAHGTVSNEQFF. J is TRBJ2-1 and V is TRBV20-1; TCRdb indicates TRBD1, and absent DNA this call remains unverified. The CDR3 runs 14 residues. CDR1 DFQATT and CDR2 SNEGSKA come from the germline V gene (reference sequence).

The chain combines TRBV5-1 with TRBJ2-5; TCRdb lists TRBD1, though no DNA is available to test this call. The germline V gene has CDR1 SGHRS and CDR2 YFSETQ. The CDR3 length is 18 residues. The CDR3 reads CASSSTPGQGPIQETQYF.